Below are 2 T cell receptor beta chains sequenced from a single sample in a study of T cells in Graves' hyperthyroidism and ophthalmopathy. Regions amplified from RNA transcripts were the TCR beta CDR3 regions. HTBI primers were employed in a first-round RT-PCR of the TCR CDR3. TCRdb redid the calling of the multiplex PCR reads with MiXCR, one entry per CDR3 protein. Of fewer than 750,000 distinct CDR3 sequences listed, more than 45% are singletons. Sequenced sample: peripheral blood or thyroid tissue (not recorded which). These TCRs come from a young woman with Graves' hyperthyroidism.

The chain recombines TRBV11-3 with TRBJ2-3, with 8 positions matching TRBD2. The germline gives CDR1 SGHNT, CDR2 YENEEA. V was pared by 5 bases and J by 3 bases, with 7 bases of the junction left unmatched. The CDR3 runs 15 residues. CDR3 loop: CASSPKRERTDTQYF. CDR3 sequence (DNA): TGTGCCAGCAGCCCAAAGCGGGAGCGGACAGATACGCAGTATTTT.

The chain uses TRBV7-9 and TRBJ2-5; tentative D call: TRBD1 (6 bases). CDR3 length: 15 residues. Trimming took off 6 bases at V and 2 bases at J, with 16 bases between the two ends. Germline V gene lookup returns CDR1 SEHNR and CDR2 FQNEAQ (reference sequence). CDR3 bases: TGTGCCAGCAGTCAGACAGGTCTGGGGCAAGAGACCCAGTACTTC. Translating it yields CASSQTGLGQETQYF.